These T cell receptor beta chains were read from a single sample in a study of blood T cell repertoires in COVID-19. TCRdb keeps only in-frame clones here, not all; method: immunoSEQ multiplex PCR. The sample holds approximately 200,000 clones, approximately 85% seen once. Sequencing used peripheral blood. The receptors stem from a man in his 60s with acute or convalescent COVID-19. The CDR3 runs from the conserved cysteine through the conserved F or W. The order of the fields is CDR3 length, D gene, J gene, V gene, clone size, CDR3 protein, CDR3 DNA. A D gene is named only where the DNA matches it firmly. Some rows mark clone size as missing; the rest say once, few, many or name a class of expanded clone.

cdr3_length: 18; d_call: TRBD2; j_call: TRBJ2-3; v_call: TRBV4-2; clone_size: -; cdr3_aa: CASSQDPTSGSMADTQYF; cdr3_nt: TGTGCCAGCAGCCAAGATCCGACTAGCGGGAGCATGGCGGATACGCAGTATTTT
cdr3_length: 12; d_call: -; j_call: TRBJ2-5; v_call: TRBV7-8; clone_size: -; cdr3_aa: CASSTQVETQYF; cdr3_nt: TGTGCCAGCAGCACACAGGTGGAGACCCAGTACTTC
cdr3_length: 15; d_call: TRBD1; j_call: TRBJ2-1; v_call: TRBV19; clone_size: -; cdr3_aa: CASTPGTGGLNEQFF; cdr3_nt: TGTGCCAGTACCCCCGGGACAGGGGGTTTGAATGAGCAGTTCTTC
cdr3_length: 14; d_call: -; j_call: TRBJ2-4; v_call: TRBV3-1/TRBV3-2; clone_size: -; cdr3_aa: CASSLGGGKNIQYF; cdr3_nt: TGTGCCAGCAGCCTGGGGGGTGGCAAAAACATTCAGTACTTC
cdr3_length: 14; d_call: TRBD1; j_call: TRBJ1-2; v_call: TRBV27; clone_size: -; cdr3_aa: CASSLGTGARGYTF; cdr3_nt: TGTGCCAGCAGTTTAGGGACAGGGGCGAGAGGCTACACCTTC
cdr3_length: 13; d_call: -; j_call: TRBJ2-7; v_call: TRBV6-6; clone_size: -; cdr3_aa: CASSPDGRAEQYF; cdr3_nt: TGTGCCAGCAGCCCCGACGGGAGAGCGGAGCAGTACTTC
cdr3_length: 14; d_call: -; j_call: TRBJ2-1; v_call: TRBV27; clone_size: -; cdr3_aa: CASSFSSYHNEQFF; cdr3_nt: TGTGCCAGCAGTTTCAGTTCTTACCACAATGAGCAGTTCTTC
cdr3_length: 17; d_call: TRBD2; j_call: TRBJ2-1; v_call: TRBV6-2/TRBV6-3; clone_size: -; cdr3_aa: CASSYWYSGSGYNEQFF; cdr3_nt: TGTGCCAGCAGTTATTGGTATAGCGGGAGTGGGTACAATGAGCAGTTCTTC
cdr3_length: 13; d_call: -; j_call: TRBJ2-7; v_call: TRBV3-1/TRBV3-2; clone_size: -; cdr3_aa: CASSRRTAYEQYF; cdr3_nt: TGTGCCAGCAGCCGCCGGACAGCCTACGAGCAGTACTTC
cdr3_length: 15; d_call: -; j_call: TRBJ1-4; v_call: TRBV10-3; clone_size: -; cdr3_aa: CAISESGSKAEKLFF; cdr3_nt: TGTGCCATCAGTGAGTCGGGCAGTAAGGCAGAAAAACTGTTTTTT
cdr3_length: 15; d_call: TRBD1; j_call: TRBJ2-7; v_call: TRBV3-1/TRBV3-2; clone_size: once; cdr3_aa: CASSHGDRAPYEQYF; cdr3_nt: TGTGCCAGCAGCCACGGGGACAGGGCTCCCTACGAGCAGTACTTC
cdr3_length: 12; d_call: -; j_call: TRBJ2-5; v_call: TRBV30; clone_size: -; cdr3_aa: CAWSRGGETQYF; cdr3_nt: TGTGCCTGGAGTAGAGGTGGAGAGACCCAGTACTTC
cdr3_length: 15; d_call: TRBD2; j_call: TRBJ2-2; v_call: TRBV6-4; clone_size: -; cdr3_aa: CASSPTSENTGELFF; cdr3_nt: TGTGCCAGCAGTCCGACTAGCGAGAACACCGGGGAGCTGTTTTTT
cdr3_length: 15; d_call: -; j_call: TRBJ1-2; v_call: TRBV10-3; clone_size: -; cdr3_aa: CAISTTQGTGYGYTF; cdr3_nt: TGTGCCATCAGCACGACCCAGGGGACGGGCTATGGCTACACCTTC
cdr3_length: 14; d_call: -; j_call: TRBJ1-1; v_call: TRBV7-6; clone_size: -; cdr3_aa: CASSLSERNTEAFF; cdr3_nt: TGTGCCAGCAGCTTATCGGAGAGGAACACTGAAGCTTTCTTT
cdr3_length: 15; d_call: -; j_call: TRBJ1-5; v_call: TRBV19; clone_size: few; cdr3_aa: CASSEERGANQPQHF; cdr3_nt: TGTGCCAGTAGTGAGGAACGGGGGGCCAATCAGCCCCAGCATTTT
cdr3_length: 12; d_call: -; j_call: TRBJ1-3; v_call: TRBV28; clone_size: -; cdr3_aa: CASSFRGSSIYF; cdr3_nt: TGTGCCAGCAGTTTTCGGGGGTCCTCCATATATTTT
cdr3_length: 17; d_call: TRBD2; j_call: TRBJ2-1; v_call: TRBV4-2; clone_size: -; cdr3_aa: CASSQGEGTTDYNEQFF; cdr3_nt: TGTGCCAGCAGCCAAGGAGAGGGGACTACCGATTACAATGAGCAGTTCTTC
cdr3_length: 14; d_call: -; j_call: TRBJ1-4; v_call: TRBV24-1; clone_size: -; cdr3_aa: CATSDGGANEKLFF; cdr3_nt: TGTGCCACCAGTGATGGCGGAGCTAATGAAAAACTGTTTTTT
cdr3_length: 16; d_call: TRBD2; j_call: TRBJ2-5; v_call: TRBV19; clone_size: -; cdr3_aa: CASSRAPIAGGETQYF; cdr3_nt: TGTGCCAGTAGCCGCGCCCCTATTGCGGGAGGGGAGACCCAGTACTTC
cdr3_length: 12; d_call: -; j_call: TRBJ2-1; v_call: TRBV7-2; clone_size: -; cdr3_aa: CASSSYFSEQFF; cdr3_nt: TGTGCCAGCAGTAGTTACTTCTCTGAGCAGTTCTTC
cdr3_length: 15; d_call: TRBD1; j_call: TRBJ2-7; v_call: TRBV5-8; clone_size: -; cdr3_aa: CASSPGQGVTYEQYF; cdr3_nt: TGTGCCAGCAGCCCTGGACAGGGGGTTACCTACGAGCAGTACTTC
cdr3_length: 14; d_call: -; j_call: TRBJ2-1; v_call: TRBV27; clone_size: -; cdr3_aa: CASRQPGGNNEQFF; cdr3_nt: TGTGCCAGCAGGCAACCGGGTGGAAACAATGAGCAGTTCTTC
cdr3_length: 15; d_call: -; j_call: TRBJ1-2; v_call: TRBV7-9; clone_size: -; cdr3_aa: CASTPPPGRDGGYTF; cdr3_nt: TGTGCCAGCACCCCCCCGCCAGGGAGGGATGGTGGCTACACCTTC
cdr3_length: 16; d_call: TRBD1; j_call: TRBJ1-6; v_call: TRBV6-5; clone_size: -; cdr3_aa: CASSYASDRANSPLHF; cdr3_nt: TGTGCCAGCAGTTACGCCTCGGACAGGGCAAATTCACCCCTCCACTTT
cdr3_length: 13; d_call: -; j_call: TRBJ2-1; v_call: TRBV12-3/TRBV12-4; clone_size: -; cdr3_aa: CASSLGGGNEQFF; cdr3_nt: TGTGCCAGCAGTTTGGGAGGGGGCAATGAGCAGTTCTTC
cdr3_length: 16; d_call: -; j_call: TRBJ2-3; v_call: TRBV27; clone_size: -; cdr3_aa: CASSLFGGRSADTQYF; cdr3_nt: TGTGCCAGCAGTTTATTCGGGGGGCGCAGCGCAGATACGCAGTATTTT
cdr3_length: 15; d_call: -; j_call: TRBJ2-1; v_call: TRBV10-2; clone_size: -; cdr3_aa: CASSEYGGKYNEQFF; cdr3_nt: TGCGCCAGCAGTGAGTATGGAGGCAAGTACAATGAGCAGTTCTTC
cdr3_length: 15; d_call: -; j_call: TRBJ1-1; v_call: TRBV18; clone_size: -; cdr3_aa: CASSPFGLTGTEAFF; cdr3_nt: TGTGCCAGCTCACCCTTTGGATTGACGGGCACTGAAGCTTTCTTT
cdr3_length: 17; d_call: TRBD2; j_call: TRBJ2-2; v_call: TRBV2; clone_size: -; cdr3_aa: CASSEGRLAGRSGELFF; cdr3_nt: TGTGCCAGCAGTGAAGGGAGATTAGCGGGAAGGAGCGGGGAGCTGTTTTTT
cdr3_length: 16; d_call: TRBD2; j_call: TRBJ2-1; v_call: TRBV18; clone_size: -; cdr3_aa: CASSPPSSGSYNEQFF; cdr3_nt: TGTGCCAGCTCACCACCCTCTAGCGGCTCCTACAATGAGCAGTTCTTC
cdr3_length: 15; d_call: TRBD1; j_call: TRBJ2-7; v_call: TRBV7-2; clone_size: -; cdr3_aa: CASSYLQGDPYEQYF; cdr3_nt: TGTGCCAGCAGCTATCTACAGGGGGACCCCTACGAGCAGTACTTC
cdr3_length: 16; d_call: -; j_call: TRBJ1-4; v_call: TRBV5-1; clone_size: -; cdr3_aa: CASSLDRGLSHEKLFF; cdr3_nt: TGCGCCAGCAGCTTGGATCGCGGACTATCACATGAAAAACTGTTTTTT
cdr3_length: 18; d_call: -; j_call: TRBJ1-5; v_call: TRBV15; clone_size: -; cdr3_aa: CATSRTTGRGYSNQPQHF; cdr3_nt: TGTGCCACCAGCAGAACGACAGGCCGAGGGTATAGCAATCAGCCCCAGCATTTT
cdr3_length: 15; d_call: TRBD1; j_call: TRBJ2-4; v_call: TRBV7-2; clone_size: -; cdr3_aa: CASRTGGLAKNIQYF; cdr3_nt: TGTGCCAGCCGTACAGGGGGGCTAGCCAAAAACATTCAGTACTTC
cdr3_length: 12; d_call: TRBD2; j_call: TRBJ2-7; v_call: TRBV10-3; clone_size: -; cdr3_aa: CAIGTSTYEQYF; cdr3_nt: TGTGCCATCGGGACTAGCACCTACGAGCAGTACTTC
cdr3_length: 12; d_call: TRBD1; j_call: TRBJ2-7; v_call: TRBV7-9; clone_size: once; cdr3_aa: CATGQGLYEQYF; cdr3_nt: TGTGCCACGGGACAGGGCCTCTACGAGCAGTACTTC
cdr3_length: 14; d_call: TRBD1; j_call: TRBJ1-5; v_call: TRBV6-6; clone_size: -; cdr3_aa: CASIGTGGNQPQHF; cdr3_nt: TGTGCCAGCATTGGGACAGGGGGGAATCAGCCCCAGCATTTT
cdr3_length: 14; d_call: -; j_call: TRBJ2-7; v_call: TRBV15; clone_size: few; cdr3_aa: CATSAGQRTYEQYF; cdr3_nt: TGTGCCACCAGCGCAGGACAGCGAACCTACGAGCAGTACTTC
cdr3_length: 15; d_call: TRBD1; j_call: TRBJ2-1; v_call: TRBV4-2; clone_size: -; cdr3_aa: CASSPGQGAYNEQFF; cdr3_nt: TGTGCCAGCAGCCCGGGACAGGGGGCATACAATGAGCAGTTCTTC
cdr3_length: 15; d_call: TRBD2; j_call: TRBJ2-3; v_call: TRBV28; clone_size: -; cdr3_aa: CASSVPAGGTDTQYF; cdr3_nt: TGTGCCAGCAGTGTCCCGGCGGGGGGCACAGATACGCAGTATTTT
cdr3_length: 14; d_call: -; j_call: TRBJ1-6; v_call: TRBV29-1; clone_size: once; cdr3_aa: CSVNTGGANSPLHF; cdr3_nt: TGCAGCGTGAACACCGGCGGGGCCAATTCACCCCTCCACTTT
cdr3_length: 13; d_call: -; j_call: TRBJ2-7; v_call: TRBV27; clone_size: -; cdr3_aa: CASSFQVGYEQYF; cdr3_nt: TGTGCCAGCAGTTTCCAGGTGGGCTACGAGCAGTACTTC
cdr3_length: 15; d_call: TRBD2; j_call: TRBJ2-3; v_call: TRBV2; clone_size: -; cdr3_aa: CASWQSGRGTDTQYF; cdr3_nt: TGTGCCAGCTGGCAAAGCGGGAGAGGGACAGATACGCAGTATTTT
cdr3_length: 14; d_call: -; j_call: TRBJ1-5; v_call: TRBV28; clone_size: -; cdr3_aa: CASSSLDRDQPQHF; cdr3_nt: TGTGCCAGCAGTTCATTAGACAGAGATCAGCCCCAGCATTTT
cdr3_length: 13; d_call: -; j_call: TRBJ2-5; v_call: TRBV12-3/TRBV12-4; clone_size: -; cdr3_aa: CASSLGLGETQYF; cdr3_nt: TGTGCCAGCAGTTTGGGCCTGGGAGAGACCCAGTACTTC
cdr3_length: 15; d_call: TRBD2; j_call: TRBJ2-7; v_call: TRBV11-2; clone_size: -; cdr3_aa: CASSLGTSSSYEQYF; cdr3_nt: TGTGCCAGCAGCTTAGGGACTAGCAGCTCCTACGAGCAGTACTTC
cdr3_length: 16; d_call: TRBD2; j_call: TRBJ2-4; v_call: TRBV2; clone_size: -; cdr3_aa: CASSYGTSGDKNIQYF; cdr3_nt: TGTGCCAGCAGCTATGGGACTAGCGGAGACAAAAACATTCAGTACTTC
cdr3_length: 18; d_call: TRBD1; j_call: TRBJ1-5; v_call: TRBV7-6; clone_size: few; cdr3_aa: CASSLREGGTVSNQPQHF; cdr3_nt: TGTGCCAGCAGCTTAAGGGAAGGAGGGACAGTTAGCAATCAGCCCCAGCATTTT
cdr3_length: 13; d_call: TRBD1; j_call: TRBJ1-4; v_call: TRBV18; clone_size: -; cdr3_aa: CASSRGRDEKLFF; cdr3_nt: TGTGCCAGCTCCAGGGGGCGCGATGAAAAACTGTTTTTT
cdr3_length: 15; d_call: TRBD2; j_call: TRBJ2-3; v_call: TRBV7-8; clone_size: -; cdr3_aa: CASSLVASGRNTQYF; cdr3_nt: TGTGCCAGCAGCTTAGTCGCTAGCGGGAGAAATACGCAGTATTTT
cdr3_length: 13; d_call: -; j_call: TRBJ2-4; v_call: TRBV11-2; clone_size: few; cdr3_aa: CASTLAGDDIQYF; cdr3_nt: TGTGCCAGCACCCTCGCAGGGGACGACATTCAGTACTTC
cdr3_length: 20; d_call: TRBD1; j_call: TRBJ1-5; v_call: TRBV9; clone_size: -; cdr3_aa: CASRRRDRANGGYSNQPQHF; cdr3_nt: TGTGCCAGCCGGCGCCGGGACAGGGCCAATGGGGGATATAGCAATCAGCCCCAGCATTTT
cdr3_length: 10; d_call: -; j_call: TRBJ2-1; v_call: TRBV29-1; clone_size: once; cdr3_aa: CSVGNNEQFF; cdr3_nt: TGCAGCGTCGGGAACAATGAGCAGTTCTTC